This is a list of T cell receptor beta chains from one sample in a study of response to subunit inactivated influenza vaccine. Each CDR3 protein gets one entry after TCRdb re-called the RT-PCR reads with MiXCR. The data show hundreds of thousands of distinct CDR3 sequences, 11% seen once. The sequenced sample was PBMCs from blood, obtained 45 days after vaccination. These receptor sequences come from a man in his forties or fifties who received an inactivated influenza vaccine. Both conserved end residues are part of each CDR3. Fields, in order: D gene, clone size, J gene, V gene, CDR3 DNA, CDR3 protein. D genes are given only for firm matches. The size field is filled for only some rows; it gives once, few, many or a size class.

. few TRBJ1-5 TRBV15 TGTGCCACCAGTCGAGGGGTGAGGAATCAGCCCCAGCATTTT CATSRGVRNQPQHF
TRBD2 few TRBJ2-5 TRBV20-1 TGCAGTGCTAGAGCGGGGGGGCCGAAAGAGACCCAGTACTTC CSARAGGPKETQYF
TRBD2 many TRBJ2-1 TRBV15 TGTGCCACCAGCAGAGATCGGCGGCTAGCGGGGGCGATCTCCTACAATGAGCAGTTCTTC CATSRDRRLAGAISYNEQFF
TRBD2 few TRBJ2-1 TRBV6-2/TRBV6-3 TGTGCCAGCAGCGACCTGAGACTAGCGGGAGGGAGCTCCTACAATGAGCAGTTCTTC CASSDLRLAGGSSYNEQFF
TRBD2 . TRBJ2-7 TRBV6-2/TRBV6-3 TGTGCCAGCAGTTACTCGGCGACTAGCGGGAGGAGGAACTACGAGCAGTACTTC CASSYSATSGRRNYEQYF
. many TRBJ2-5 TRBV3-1 TGTGCCAGCAGCCAAGATTTGGGACTTAGGGAGACCCAGTACTTC CASSQDLGLRETQYF
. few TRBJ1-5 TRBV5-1 TGCGCCAGCAGCCCAGGGTGGTCGAGCAATCAGCCCCAGCATTTT CASSPGWSSNQPQHF
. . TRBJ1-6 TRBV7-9 TGTGCCAGCAGCTCGCACGACCCCCCAAATTCACCCCTCCACTTT CASSSHDPPNSPLHF
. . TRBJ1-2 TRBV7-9 TGTGCCAGCAGCGCAACGGACGGGTATGGCTACACCTTC CASSATDGYGYTF
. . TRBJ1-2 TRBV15 TGTGCCACCAGAGACTCAGGGTTGGACTACACCTTC CATRDSGLDYTF
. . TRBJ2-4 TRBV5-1 TGCGCCAGCAGCTGGGGAACAGGGGCCAAAAACATTCAGTACTTC CASSWGTGAKNIQYF
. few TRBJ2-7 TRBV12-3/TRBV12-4 TGTGCCAGCAGTTCCCCCCTATTGGAAGAGCAGTACTTC CASSSPLLEEQYF
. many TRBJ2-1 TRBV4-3 TGCGCCAGCAGCCAAGCCAGGGGTATCTACAATGAGCAGTTCTTC CASSQARGIYNEQFF
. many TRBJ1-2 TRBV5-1 TGCGCCAGCAGCTCGACGAACAACTATGGCTACACCTTC CASSSTNNYGYTF
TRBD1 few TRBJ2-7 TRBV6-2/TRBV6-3 TGTGCCAGCAGTTACTCCTTCGGACAGGTGAGCTCCTACGAGCAGTACTTC CASSYSFGQVSSYEQYF
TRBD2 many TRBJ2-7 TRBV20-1 TGCAGTGCGCCAATTAGCGGGATTGAGAACTACGAGCAGTACTTC CSAPISGIENYEQYF
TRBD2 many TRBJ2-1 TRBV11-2 TGTGCCAGCAGCTTAGGTTCCTGGGGGGGGCAGTTCTTC CASSLGSWGGQFF
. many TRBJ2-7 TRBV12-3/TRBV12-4 TGTGCCAGCAGCGACAATTTCGAGCAGTACTTC CASSDNFEQYF
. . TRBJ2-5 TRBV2 TGTGCCAGCAGTGATGGTAGCGTAAAAGAGACCCAGTACTTC CASSDGSVKETQYF
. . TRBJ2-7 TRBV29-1 TGCAGCGCCCTGACACCCTCCTACGAGCAGTACTTC CSALTPSYEQYF
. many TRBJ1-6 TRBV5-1 TGCGCCAGTTCTTCACCCCTCCACTTT CASSSPLHF
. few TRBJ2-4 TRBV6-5 TGTGCCAGCAGTTACGAGGGTCAGCGTCTAGCCAAAAACATTCAGTACTTC CASSYEGQRLAKNIQYF
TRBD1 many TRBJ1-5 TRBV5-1 TGCGCCAGCAGCCTGACAGGGGTCGGTCAGCCCCAGCATTTT CASSLTGVGQPQHF
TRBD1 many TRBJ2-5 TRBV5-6 TGTGCCAGCAGCTGGGGACCGGGACAGAAAGAGACCCAGTACTTC CASSWGPGQKETQYF
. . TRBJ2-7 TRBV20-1 TGCAGTGCCGACCCCCAGGGGATTCCGGACGAGCAGTACTTC CSADPQGIPDEQYF
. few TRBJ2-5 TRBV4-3 TGCGCCAGCAGCCAAGATGGAAAGTTTAAAGAGACCCAGTACTTC CASSQDGKFKETQYF
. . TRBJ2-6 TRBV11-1 TGTGCCAGCAGCTATATCAGGGCGAGTAGCTCTGGGGCCAACGTCCTGACTTTC CASSYIRASSSGANVLTF
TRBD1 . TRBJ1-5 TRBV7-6 TGTGCCAGCAGCTTAGGACCGGGACAGGGAGCAGGTCAGCCCCAGCATTTT CASSLGPGQGAGQPQHF
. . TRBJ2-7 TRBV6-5 TGTGCCAGCAGTTACTCAGCAGGGGGGAACGAGCAGTACTTC CASSYSAGGNEQYF
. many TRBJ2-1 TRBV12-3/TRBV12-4 TGTGCCAGCAGACGGTTCAGTGAGCAGTTCTTC CASRRFSEQFF
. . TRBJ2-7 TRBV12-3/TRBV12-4 TGTGCCAGCAGTTTAGCCGATAGCGGTCCCTACGAGCAGTACTTC CASSLADSGPYEQYF
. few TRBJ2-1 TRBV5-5 TGTGCCAGCAGTAAAATAGGGGCGGCCTCCAATGAGCAGTTCTTC CASSKIGAASNEQFF
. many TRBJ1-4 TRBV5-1 TGCGCCAGCAGCTTGGGAAGACCGCCTGAAAAACTGTTTTTT CASSLGRPPEKLFF
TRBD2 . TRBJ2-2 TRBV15 TGTGCCACCAGCAGAGATGCGGGGGACGGGGCCGGGGAGCTGTTTTTT CATSRDAGDGAGELFF